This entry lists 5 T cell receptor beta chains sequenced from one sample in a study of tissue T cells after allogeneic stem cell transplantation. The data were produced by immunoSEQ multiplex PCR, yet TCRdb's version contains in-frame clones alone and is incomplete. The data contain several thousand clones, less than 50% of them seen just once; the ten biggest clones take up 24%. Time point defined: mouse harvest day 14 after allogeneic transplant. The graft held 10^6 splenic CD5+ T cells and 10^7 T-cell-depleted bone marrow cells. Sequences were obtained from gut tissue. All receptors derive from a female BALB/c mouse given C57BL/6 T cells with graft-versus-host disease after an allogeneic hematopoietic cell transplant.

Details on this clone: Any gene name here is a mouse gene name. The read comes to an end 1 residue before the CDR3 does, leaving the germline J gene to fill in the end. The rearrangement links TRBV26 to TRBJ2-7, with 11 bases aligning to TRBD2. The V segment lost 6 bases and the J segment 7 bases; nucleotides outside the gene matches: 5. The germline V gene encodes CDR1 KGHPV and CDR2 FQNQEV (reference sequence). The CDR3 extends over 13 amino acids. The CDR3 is CASSTGGAREQYF. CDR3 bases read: TGTGCCAGCAGCACTGGGGGGGCGCGAGAACAGTAC.

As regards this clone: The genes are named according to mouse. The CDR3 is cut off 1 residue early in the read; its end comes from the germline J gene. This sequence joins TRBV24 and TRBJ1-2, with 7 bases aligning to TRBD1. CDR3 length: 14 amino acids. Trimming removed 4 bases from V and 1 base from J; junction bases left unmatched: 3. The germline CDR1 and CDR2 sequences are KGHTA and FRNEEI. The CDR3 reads CASSPTGRNSDYTF. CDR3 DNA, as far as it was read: TGTGCCAGCAGTCCGACAGGGAGAAACTCCGACTACACC.

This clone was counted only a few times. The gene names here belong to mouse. CDR3 DNA, as far as it was read: TGTGCCAGCAGCTTCCTCACAGGAGTCCAGCTCTAC. Its protein is CASSFLTGVQLY. The full CDR3 reads CASSFLTGVQLYF. The chain recombines TRBV3 with TRBJ2-2, with D possibly matching TRBD1 (5 bases). Read coverage stops 1 residue before the CDR3 terminus; the germline J gene supplies the remainder. The germline V and J ends were trimmed by 3 bases and 11 bases, with 13 bases remaining between them. This CDR3 is built from 13 residues. CDR1 is SNHLY and CDR2 is FYNGKV in the germline V gene (reference sequence).

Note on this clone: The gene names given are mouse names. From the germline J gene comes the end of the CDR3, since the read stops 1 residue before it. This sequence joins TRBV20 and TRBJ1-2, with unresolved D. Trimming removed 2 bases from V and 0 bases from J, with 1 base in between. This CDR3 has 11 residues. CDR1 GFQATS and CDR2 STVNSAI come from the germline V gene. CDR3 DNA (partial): TGTGGTGCTAGGACAAACTCCGACTACACC. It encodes CGARTNSDYT. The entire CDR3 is CGARTNSDYTF.

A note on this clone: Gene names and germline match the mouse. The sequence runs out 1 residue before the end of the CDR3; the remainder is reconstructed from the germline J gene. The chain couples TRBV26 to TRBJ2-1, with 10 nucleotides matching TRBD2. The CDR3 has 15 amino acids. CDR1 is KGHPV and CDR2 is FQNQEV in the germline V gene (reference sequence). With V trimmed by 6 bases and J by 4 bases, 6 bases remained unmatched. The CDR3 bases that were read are TGTGCCAGCAGACTGGGGGGGGCGAGTTATGCTGAGCAGTTC. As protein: CASRLGGASYAEQF. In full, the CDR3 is CASRLGGASYAEQFF.